Listed here are 25 T cell receptor beta chains from one sample, sequenced in a study of neurological immune-mediated disorders (dated by TCRdb to between 2018 and 2020). Library preparation used 5' RACE. For sequencing, an Illumina HiSeq 2500 was employed. The raw public reads went through TCRdb reprocessing: fastp at Q25, MiXCR clone calling, in-frame beta chains kept. CDR3 protein sequences are deduplicated, and each keeps its most common genes and DNA. In this sample the table shows 84,000 or so distinct CDR3 sequences, 13% of which occur a single time. Clones ranked in the top ten supply under 6% of the sample. The time point tag for this specimen amounts to: longitudinal time-point 2. The specimen was PBMCs. Every receptor here comes from a female donor with HTLV-1-associated myelopathy (HAM/TSP).

The table lists this clonotype with many counts. The gene calls are TRBV28 and TRBJ1-1; maybe TRBD1 (5 bases). The CDR3 has 14 amino acids. CDR1 and CDR2 from the germline V gene are MDHEN and SYDVKM. Deletions cut 3 bases from V and 6 bases from J, with 14 bases between. DNA for the CDR3: TGTGCCAGCAGTTTCCAGGGACGGAGCGCTGAAGCTTTCTTT. It is translated as CASSFQGRSAEAFF.

This clonotype was seen many times. J is TRBJ1-2 and V is TRBV5-6; no firm D call. The CDR3 contains 13 residues. In germline, CDR1 is SGHDT, CDR2 YYEEEE. With 1 base removed from V and 4 bases from J, the gap between germline ends came to 8 bases. CDR3 bases: TGTGCCAGCAGCTTGCGGAGCTCCTATGGCTACACCTTC. Its protein is CASSLRSSYGYTF.

This clonotype was counted ten times or more. The chain recombines TRBV7-2 with TRBJ2-7, with 12 nucleotides matching TRBD2. This CDR3 has 19 amino acids. The V gene end was trimmed by 2 bases and the J gene end by 2 bases; junction bases not matched to a gene: 13. Germline V lookup: CDR1 SGHTA, CDR2 FQGNSA. The chain's CDR3 is CASSLFSSGGALKAYEQYF. Written as DNA, the CDR3 is TGTGCCAGCAGCTTATTTTCTAGCGGGGGGGCCCTCAAGGCCTACGAGCAGTACTTC.

This clonotype has at least ten counts. The chain carries TRBV28 and TRBJ2-7, with a tentative D call TRBD2 (7 bases). The CDR3 totals 14 residues. V gave up 3 bases and J gave up 6 bases, with 15 bases separating them. Looked up from germline, CDR1 is MDHEN and CDR2 is SYDVKM. CDR3 coding DNA: TGTGCCAGCAGTTTGAAAAAGGGAGGGGGCGAGCAGTACTTC. Translating it yields CASSLKKGGGEQYF.

This clonotype was recorded many times. The genes are TRBV20-1 and TRBJ2-1, with D possibly matching TRBD1 (6 bases). Germline CDR1 and CDR2: DFQATT and SNEGSKA (reference sequence). Trimming took off 3 bases at V and 9 bases at J, with 15 bases between the two ends. CDR3 length: 13 residues. The CDR3 is CSASNRVAGEQFF. Here the CDR3 DNA reads TGCAGTGCTAGCAACAGGGTGGCGGGTGAGCAGTTCTTC.

A remark on this clonotype: With a much larger clone just one base away, this may be a read error. V usage is TRBV7-2 and J usage is TRBJ2-5; 14 positions agree with TRBD2. The CDR3 sequence is 19 residues long. Germline V gene sequence: CDR1 SGHTA, CDR2 FQGNSA. Trimming cost V 0 bases and J 1 base; bases outside gene matches: 7. CDR3 DNA sequence: TGTGCCAGCAGCTTAGCCGGACTAGCGGGGGGCCCATCCCAAGAGACCCAGTACTTC. Protein: CASSLAGLAGGPSQETQYF.

This clonotype came up many times. The rearrangement links TRBV10-3 to TRBJ2-7; 7 bases are a match to TRBD1. J lost 0 bases, V lost 8 bases, and 7 bases had no gene match. The germline V gene has CDR1 ENHRY and CDR2 SYGVKD. CDR3 length equals 14 residues. The CDR3 DNA follows: TGTGCCATCCGTGGACAGGTTAGCTCCTACGAGCAGTACTTC. This gives the protein CAIRGQVSSYEQYF.

This clonotype was detected many times. This chain joins TRBV3-1 and TRBJ2-3; D is possibly TRBD2 (5 bases). CDR3 length: 13 residues. With 0 bases removed from V and 5 bases from J, the gap between germline ends came to 6 bases. Germline-derived CDR1 and CDR2 are LGHDT and YNNKEL (reference sequence). CDR3 loop: CASSQDRGDTQYF. CDR3 bases: TGTGCCAGCAGCCAAGATCGGGGAGATACGCAGTATTTT.

This clonotype was seen repeatedly, ten times or more. V is TRBV2 and J is TRBJ2-1; D is possibly TRBD1 (5 bases). The germline gives CDR1 SNHLY, CDR2 FYNNEI. This CDR3 has 13 amino acids. V lost 7 bases and J lost 1, with 8 bases in between. The CDR3 protein is CASTTVSYNEQFF. CDR3 in DNA: TGTGCCAGCACGACAGTTTCCTACAATGAGCAGTTCTTC.

This clonotype was found many times. This sequence joins TRBV4-2 and TRBJ2-1; 7 nucleotides agree with TRBD2. From germline, CDR1 is LGHNA and CDR2 YNFKEQ. The CDR3 has 13 residues. Germline trimming cut 1 base from V and 9 bases from J; bases unmatched to any gene: 3. CDR3 nucleotide sequence: TGTGCCAGCAGCCAAGTCGGGGGGAGTGAGCAGTTCTTC. This codes for CASSQVGGSEQFF.

This clonotype was seen repeatedly, ten times or more. This sequence joins TRBV5-1 and TRBJ2-2; 9 bases line up with TRBD1. In germline, CDR1 is SGHRS, CDR2 YFSETQ. The length of the CDR3 is 15 residues. The trim removed 3 bases at V and 0 bases at J, leaving 0 bases unmatched. The CDR3 DNA follows: TGCGCCAGCAGCTGGGACAGGGCGAACACCGGGGAGCTGTTTTTT. This sequence encodes CASSWDRANTGELFF.

CDR3 nucleotides: TGTGCCAGCAGTTTAATACAGGGGGGCTACGAGCAGTACTTC. This translates into CASSLIQGGYEQYF. The J gene is TRBJ2-7, the V gene TRBV28; 8 bases are a match to TRBD1. Germline trimming cut 2 bases from V and 3 bases from J; bases unmatched to any gene: 3. The germline CDR1 and CDR2 sequences are MDHEN and SYDVKM. This CDR3 has 14 residues. Full variable domain (outside the CDR3, taken from reference TRBV28 and TRBJ2-7): DVKVTQSSRYLVKRTGEKVFLECVQDMDHENMFWYRQDPGLGLRLIYFSYDVKMKEKGDIPEGYSVSREKKERFSLILESASTNQTSMYLCASSLIQGGYEQYFGPGTRLTVT.

There are many counts of this clonotype. The CDR3 here is CASSLWVGNEQFF. Written as DNA, the CDR3 is TGCGCCAGCAGCTTGTGGGTGGGCAATGAGCAGTTCTTC. The rearrangement links TRBV5-1 to TRBJ2-1, with D unclear. V was cut by 1 base and J by 6 bases, with 8 bases left in between. From germline, CDR1 is SGHRS and CDR2 YFSETQ. The length of the CDR3 is 13 residues.

This clonotype was recorded at least ten times. CDR3 region: CASSLQDTGELFF. CDR3 coding DNA: TGCGCCAGCAGCTTGCAGGACACCGGGGAGCTGTTTTTT. J is TRBJ2-2 and V is TRBV5-1, with D unresolved. V gave up 1 base and J gave up 3 bases, with 4 bases separating them. The CDR3 spans 13 residues. Germline-derived CDR1 and CDR2 are SGHRS and YFSETQ.

The genes are TRBV6-1 and TRBJ2-3, with D tentatively TRBD2 (7 bases). Per the germline V gene, CDR1 is MNHNS and CDR2 is SASEGT. There are 15 residues in the CDR3. V lost 6 bases and J lost 4, with 17 bases in between. The CDR3 DNA reads TGTGCCAGCAGGGGGGTCCGGGGGGCCGCAGATACGCAGTATTTT. Protein sequence: CASRGVRGAADTQYF.

The V gene is TRBV20-1, the J gene TRBJ2-7; D call uncertain. The V end was cut by 3 bases, the J end by 0 bases, with 15 bases between. Germline values: CDR1 DFQATT, CDR2 SNEGSKA (reference sequence). This CDR3 spans 15 amino acids. DNA for the CDR3: TGCAGTGCTAGTGGTCCGGTCCGCAGCTCCTACGAGCAGTACTTC. This encodes CSASGPVRSSYEQYF.

This clonotype was picked up many times. The chain combines TRBV4-2 with TRBJ2-1; the D gene is possibly TRBD2 (6 bases). The V gene's germline CDR1 is LGHNA and CDR2 YNFKEQ. The ends were cut back, 4 bases at V and 7 bases at J, with 20 bases in the middle. The CDR3 has 16 amino acids. CDR3 coding DNA: TGTGCCAGCAGCCGAACTCCGGGACTCTCTCATAATGAGCAGTTCTTC. This translates into CASSRTPGLSHNEQFF.

The table lists this clonotype with many counts. V and J are TRBV20-1 and TRBJ1-1; 8 nucleotides match TRBD1. The germline V gene encodes CDR1 DFQATT and CDR2 SNEGSKA (reference sequence). Trimming removed 2 bases from V and 0 bases from J; junction bases left unmatched: 5. The CDR3 spans 15 residues. CDR3 loop: CSARPSTGVNTEAFF. CDR3 DNA: TGCAGTGCTAGACCTTCGACAGGGGTGAACACTGAAGCTTTCTTT.

This clonotype was counted ten times or more. The chain has TRBV5-1 and TRBJ2-2; D call uncertain. V lost 1 base to trimming and J lost 0 bases, with 7 bases between them. Germline CDR1 is SGHRS and CDR2 is YFSETQ. The CDR3 loop spans 15 amino acids. The CDR3 nucleotides read TGCGCCAGCAGCTTGCTCGGACCGAACACCGGGGAGCTGTTTTTT. It is translated as CASSLLGPNTGELFF. Complete variable domain (other parts from reference TRBV5-1 and TRBJ2-2): KAGVTQTPRYLIKTRGQQVTLSCSPISGHRSVSWYQQTPGQGLQFLFEYFSETQRNKGNFPGRFSGRQFSNSRSEMNVSTLELGDSALYLCASSLLGPNTGELFFGEGSRLTVL.

This clonotype was counted at least ten times. V gene TRBV5-6 combines with J gene TRBJ2-3; 8 nucleotides align to TRBD1. J lost 4 bases, V lost 3 bases, and 4 bases had no gene match. There are 14 residues in the CDR3. Germline V CDR1 and CDR2: SGHDT, YYEEEE. The CDR3 sequence is CASSSGQGSDTQYF. For the CDR3, the DNA is TGTGCCAGCAGCTCCGGACAGGGTTCAGATACGCAGTATTTT.

In its sample, this clonotype was seen many times. The V call is TRBV7-9, the J call TRBJ2-5; D may be TRBD1 (6 bases). The germline V gene has CDR1 SEHNR and CDR2 FQNEAQ (reference sequence). V gave up 6 bases and J gave up 0 bases, with 14 bases separating them. The CDR3 totals 15 residues. CDR3 DNA: TGTGCCAGCAGGACAACCCAGGGGTACCAAGAGACCCAGTACTTC. Translation: CASRTTQGYQETQYF.

This clonotype turned up a few times. The J gene is TRBJ1-6, the V gene TRBV21-1; the table's D call TRBD1 went unverified against the DNA. TRBV21-1 is a documented pseudogene. CDR3 length: 15 amino acids. The CDR3 here is CASSRRGRNNSPLHF. The CDR3 DNA is TGTGCCAGTTCGCGGCGGGGGCGAAATAATTCACCCCTCCACTTT.

This sequence joins TRBV20-1 and TRBJ2-3; D may correspond to TRBD1 or TRBD2 (5 bases each). The CDR3 extends over 15 amino acids. V lost 1 base and J 2 bases, leaving 13 bases between the germline ends. Germline V gene lookup returns CDR1 DFQATT and CDR2 SNEGSKA (reference sequence). The CDR3 DNA reads TGCAGTGCTAGAGGGTTGGGACGGTTCACAGATACGCAGTATTTT. It translates to CSARGLGRFTDTQYF.

This clonotype was counted many times. The chain links TRBV20-1 to TRBJ2-2; D may be TRBD1 (5 bases). The germline CDR1 and CDR2 sequences are DFQATT and SNEGSKA (reference sequence). The V end was cut by 6 bases, the J end by 5 bases, with 13 bases between. This CDR3 comprises 13 residues. The CDR3 sequence is CSATGGRTGELFF. In nucleotides, the CDR3 is TGCAGTGCCACAGGTGGCAGAACCGGGGAGCTGTTTTTT.

In its sample, this clonotype was seen many times. The rearrangement links TRBV5-1 to TRBJ1-2, with 7 bases matching TRBD1. Germline V gives CDR1 SGHRS, CDR2 YFSETQ. Trimming at V came to 5 bases and at J to 3 bases, leaving 7 bases not matched to a gene. The CDR3 has 14 residues. The CDR3 DNA follows: TGCGCCAGCAGTCGGGACAGAGATGACTATGGCTACACCTTC. Its protein is CASSRDRDDYGYTF.